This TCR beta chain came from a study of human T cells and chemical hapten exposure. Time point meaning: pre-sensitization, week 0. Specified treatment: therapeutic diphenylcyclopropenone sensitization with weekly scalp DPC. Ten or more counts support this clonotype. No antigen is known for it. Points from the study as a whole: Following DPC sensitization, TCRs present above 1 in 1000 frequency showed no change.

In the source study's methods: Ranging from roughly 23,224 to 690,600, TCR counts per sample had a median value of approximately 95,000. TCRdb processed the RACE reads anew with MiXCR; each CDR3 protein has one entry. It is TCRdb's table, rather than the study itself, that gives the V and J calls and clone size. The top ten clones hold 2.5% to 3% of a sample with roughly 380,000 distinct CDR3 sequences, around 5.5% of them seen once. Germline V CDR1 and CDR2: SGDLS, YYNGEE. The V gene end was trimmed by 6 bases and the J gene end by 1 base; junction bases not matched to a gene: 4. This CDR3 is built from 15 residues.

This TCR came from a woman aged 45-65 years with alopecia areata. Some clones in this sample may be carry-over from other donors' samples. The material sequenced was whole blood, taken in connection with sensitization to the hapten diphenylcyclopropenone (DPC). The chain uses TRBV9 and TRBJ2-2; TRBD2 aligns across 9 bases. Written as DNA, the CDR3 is TGTGCCAGCAAGCTTAGCGGGGGGAACACCGGGGAGCTGTTTTTT. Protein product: CASKLSGGNTGELFF.